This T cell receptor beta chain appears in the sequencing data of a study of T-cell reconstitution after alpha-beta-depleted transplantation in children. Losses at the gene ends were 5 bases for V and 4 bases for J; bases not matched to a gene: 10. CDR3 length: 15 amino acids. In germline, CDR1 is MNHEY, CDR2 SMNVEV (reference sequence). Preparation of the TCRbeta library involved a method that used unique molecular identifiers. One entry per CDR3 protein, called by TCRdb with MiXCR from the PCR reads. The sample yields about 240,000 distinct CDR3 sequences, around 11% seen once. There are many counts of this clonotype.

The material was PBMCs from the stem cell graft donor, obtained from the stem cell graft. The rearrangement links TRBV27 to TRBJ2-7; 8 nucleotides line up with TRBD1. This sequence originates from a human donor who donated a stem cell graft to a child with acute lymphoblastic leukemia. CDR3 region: CASSAAGGKGYEQYF. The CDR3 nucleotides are TGTGCCAGCAGTGCCGCAGGGGGCAAAGGGTACGAGCAGTACTTC.